This T cell receptor (beta chain) was sequenced during a study of shared clonotypes between healthy human individuals. Study background: The composition of the donors was a couple of women and three men aged 18 to 49.

Produced via immunoSEQ multiplex PCR; TCRdb's table is partial and in-frame only. Of 2 million to 2.5 million clones in the sample, under 97% are singletons; the top ten hold around 0.13%. The CDR3 has 16 residues. With 4 bases clipped from V and 0 bases from J, the junction kept 6 bases outside the gene matches. Per the germline V gene, CDR1 is MGHRA and CDR2 is YSYEKL. Comments on this clone: Its specificity is not known.

Findings of the study overall: The small donor group covered limited genetic and exposure diversity. Rarefaction gave evidence that sorted-subset sequencing remained incomplete despite large depth.

This TCR was sampled from a man younger than 30 in good health. The material sequenced was naive CD4+ T cells sorted from blood. Subset given: CD45RA+ positively selected. This sequence joins TRBV4-1 and TRBJ1-3, with TRBD1 matching over 7 bases. CDR3: CASSPGQRGSGNTIYF. CDR3 nucleotide sequence: TGCGCCAGCAGCCCGGGACAGAGAGGCTCTGGAAACACCATATATTTT.